The 6 T cell receptor beta chains below all came from one sample that was sequenced in a study of T cell changes during pregnancy in multiple sclerosis. Here immunoSEQ multiplex PCR was the method, and the copy in TCRdb shows in-frame clones only, minus some. The sample holds over 50,000 clones, 90% seen once. Sequenced here: peripheral blood, sampled in the first trimester of pregnancy. The receptors originated from a female donor in good health, enrolled as a control in a pregnancy study.

The V gene is TRBV13, the J gene TRBJ2-5, with 8 bases matching TRBD1. V shed 5 bases and J 1 base; nucleotides not matched to a gene: 6. Germline V gene data show CDR1 as PRHDT and CDR2 as FYEKMQ (reference sequence). The CDR3 is 15 residues long. The CDR3 bases are TGTGCCAGCAGCGAATTAACAGGGGGCCAAGAGACCCAGTACTTC. Translated, it gives CASSELTGGQETQYF.

V is TRBV4-1 and J is TRBJ2-1; 10 nucleotides align to TRBD2. V shed 3 bases and J 6 bases; nucleotides not matched to a gene: 5. Looked up from germline, CDR1 is MGHRA and CDR2 is YSYEKL. There are 15 residues in the CDR3. The CDR3 sequence: CASSHLAGVSNEQFF. CDR3 in DNA: TGCGCCAGCAGCCATCTAGCGGGAGTAAGCAATGAGCAGTTCTTC.

The J gene is TRBJ2-1, the V gene TRBV10-1, with a weak D call TRBD2 (6 bases). The germline gives CDR1 WNHNN, CDR2 SYGVQD (reference sequence). V was trimmed by 3 bases and J by 9 bases, leaving 12 bases between them. There are 13 residues in the CDR3. The CDR3 reads CASSELAEGEQFF. The DNA of the CDR3 is TGCGCCAGCAGTGAACTAGCTGAGGGTGAGCAGTTCTTC.

This chain connects TRBV7-9 to TRBJ2-3; possibly TRBD2 for D (6 bases). In germline, CDR1 is SEHNR, CDR2 FQNEAQ (reference sequence). V dropped 0 bases and J dropped 4 bases, with 17 bases sitting between them. CDR3 length: 17 amino acids. The CDR3 region is CASSLARGAGTADTQYF. In DNA, the CDR3 is TGTGCCAGCAGCTTAGCTCGAGGGGCGGGAACCGCAGATACGCAGTATTTT. The full variable domain, completed using reference TRBV7-9 and TRBJ2-3, is DTGVSQNPRHKITKRGQNVTFRCDPISEHNRLYWYRQTLGQGPEFLTYFQNEAQLEKSRLLSDRFSAERPKGSFSTLEIQRTEQGDSAMYLCASSLARGAGTADTQYFGPGTRLTVL.

This clone was counted once. This chain connects TRBV10-1 to TRBJ1-1, with D unresolved. Germline-derived CDR1 and CDR2 are WNHNN and SYGVQD (reference sequence). Deletions cut 5 bases from V and 1 base from J, with 8 bases between. This CDR3 region has 13 residues. The CDR3 nucleotides are TGCGCCAGCAGTTTACAGCAGAACACTGAAGCTTTCTTT. Its translation: CASSLQQNTEAFF.

This clone was counted once. The chain recombines TRBV14 with TRBJ1-2, with TRBD1 as a possible D gene (5 bases). This CDR3 spans 15 amino acids. Germline values: CDR1 SGHDN, CDR2 FVKESK. V lost 0 bases, J lost 5 bases, and 13 bases lay in between. The CDR3 nucleotides read TGTGCCAGCAGCCAAGACGGGGGTATGTCTTATGGCTACACCTTC. It encodes CASSQDGGMSYGYTF.